A single sample gave rise to the 30 T cell receptor beta chains below, sequenced in a study of CD8 T cells in ankylosing spondylitis. Overall study findings and caveats: Blood from ankylosing spondylitis patients appeared to carry a characteristic eight-variant TCR beta motif.

The antigens these receptors bind are not known. Via MiXCR, TCRdb re-called the 5' RACE reads, giving one row per CDR3 protein. This sample yields 700,000 to 850,000 distinct CDR3 sequences, of which about 12% are seen a single time; 0.51% belongs to the top ten. The sample was blood, either unsorted or a sorted T cell fraction (not recorded which). Every receptor here comes from a male donor with ankylosing spondylitis.

The chain joins TRBV3-1 to TRBJ2-5; no definite D call. Germline V lookup: CDR1 LGHDT, CDR2 YNNKEL (reference sequence). The CDR3 loop spans 14 amino acids. The V end was cut by 4 bases, the J end by 0 bases, with 9 bases between. CDR3 residues: CASSPSPYQETQYF. As DNA, the CDR3 is TGTGCCAGCAGCCCGTCCCCGTACCAAGAGACCCAGTACTTC.

The rearrangement joins TRBV11-2 to TRBJ2-4; D gene ambiguous. The V gene's germline CDR1 is SGHAT and CDR2 FQNNGV. This CDR3 contains 11 residues. V was pared by 3 bases and J by 7 bases, with 4 bases between. In DNA form, the CDR3 reads TGTGCCAGCAGCTTGTATAACATTCAGTACTTC. Protein: CASSLYNIQYF.

In this sample, this clonotype turned up many times. This sequence joins TRBV5-1 and TRBJ2-1; 7 bases map to TRBD2. CDR3 length: 15 amino acids. The germline CDR1 and CDR2 sequences are SGHRS and YFSETQ. Trimming cost V 2 bases and J 3 bases; bases outside gene matches: 5. For the CDR3, the DNA is TGCGCCAGCAGCTTCATCGGACTAGACTACAATGAGCAGTTCTTC. Its translation is CASSFIGLDYNEQFF.

The table lists this clonotype with many counts. V is TRBV4-1 and J is TRBJ2-2; 7 bases agree with TRBD1. V was pared by 1 base and J by 7 bases, with 12 bases of the junction left unmatched. This CDR3 is 17 amino acids long. Looked up from germline, CDR1 is MGHRA and CDR2 is YSYEKL. The CDR3 nucleotides read TGCGCCAGCAGCCAAGGCAGGGGGTATCGATTGGGCGGGGAGCTGTTTTTT. It codes for CASSQGRGYRLGGELFF.

The chain couples TRBV4-2 to TRBJ2-3; 7 bases are a match to TRBD2. Germline assignment: CDR1 LGHNA and CDR2 YNFKEQ. The CDR3 has 17 amino acids. The trim removed 0 bases at V and 2 bases at J, leaving 8 bases unmatched. The CDR3 DNA is TGTGCCAGCAGCCAAGATAAGGCTAGCGGAGCCACAGATACGCAGTATTTT. Translating it yields CASSQDKASGATDTQYF.

The CDR3 DNA reads TGCAGCGTTGAAAGGGGTAAACAAGAGACCCAGTACTTC. Translation: CSVERGKQETQYF. The gene calls are TRBV29-1 and TRBJ2-5, with D possibly being TRBD1 (5 bases). The CDR3 totals 13 residues. Germline values: CDR1 SQVTM, CDR2 ANQGSEA. The V and J ends lost 2 bases and 2 bases respectively, with 9 bases between them.

The rearrangement joins TRBV5-1 to TRBJ2-1; 7 bases agree with TRBD1. Germline V gives CDR1 SGHRS, CDR2 YFSETQ. J was trimmed by 6 bases and V by 5 bases; bases with no gene match: 8. The CDR3 runs to 14 residues. CDR3 DNA: TGCGCCAGCAGACCTGCACAGGGGCCCAATGAGCAGTTCTTC. It specifies CASRPAQGPNEQFF.

This clonotype has only a few counts. The rearrangement joins TRBV9 to TRBJ2-1; D possibly corresponds to TRBD2 (6 bases). Germline CDR1 and CDR2: SGDLS and YYNGEE. This CDR3 has 17 residues. V was shortened by 0 bases and J by 6 bases, with 19 bases between the two germline ends. For the CDR3, the DNA is TGTGCCAGCAGCGTAGCTAGGGGAGGACCTCGCTCCAATGAGCAGTTCTTC. Protein product: CASSVARGGPRSNEQFF.

This clonotype was picked up a small number of times. V gene TRBV7-9 combines with J gene TRBJ2-5; 8 positions match TRBD1. CDR1 is SEHNR, CDR2 FQNEAQ, per germline (reference sequence). The length of the CDR3 is 15 residues. Losses at the gene ends were 7 bases for V and 5 bases for J; bases not matched to a gene: 12. DNA for the CDR3: TGTGCCAGCAAACCATTCCAGGGGGCAGGGGAGACCCAGTACTTC. Amino acid sequence: CASKPFQGAGETQYF.

As DNA, the CDR3 is TGCAGTGCTACAGGACTAGCGGGTGTCTACGTAGAGCAGTACTTC. Encoded protein: CSATGLAGVYVEQYF. The chain links TRBV20-1 to TRBJ2-7, with 11 positions matching TRBD2. CDR3 size: 15 residues. Germline loops: CDR1 DFQATT, CDR2 SNEGSKA (reference sequence). The ends lost 4 bases at V and 7 bases at J; junction bases unmatched: 12.

The V and J genes are TRBV20-1 and TRBJ2-5; 7 nucleotides line up with TRBD2. The CDR3 is 13 residues long. The V gene end was trimmed by 0 bases and the J gene end by 3 bases; junction bases not matched to a gene: 1. Germline V CDR1 and CDR2: DFQATT, SNEGSKA (reference sequence). In DNA form, the CDR3 reads TGCAGTGCTAGAGATGGGAGGGAAGAGACCCAGTACTTC. As protein: CSARDGREETQYF.

This clonotype was seen only a few times. The rearrangement uses TRBV29-1 and TRBJ2-7, with 7 nucleotides matching TRBD1. CDR3 length: 15 amino acids. CDR1 SQVTM and CDR2 ANQGSEA come from the germline V gene. J was trimmed by 5 bases and V by 6 bases; bases with no gene match: 16. CDR3 sequence reads: CSVKRSTGLSDEQYF. CDR3 coding DNA: TGCAGCGTAAAGCGGTCGACAGGGCTCAGCGACGAGCAGTACTTC.

This clonotype was seen many times. The chain employs TRBV29-1 and TRBJ1-1, with D perhaps TRBD1 (5 bases). Germline CDR1 reads SQVTM; CDR2 reads ANQGSEA. This CDR3 region has 12 residues. V was cut by 4 bases and J by 11 bases, with 17 bases left in between. CDR3 sequence (DNA): TGCAGCGTTGTTCGGGGGGAAGGGTTGGCTTTCTTT. It encodes CSVVRGEGLAFF.

The CDR3 reads CASSPPRPGWGAETQYF. For the CDR3, the DNA is TGTGCCAGCTCACCACCGAGACCGGGCTGGGGGGCAGAGACCCAGTACTTC. The V gene is TRBV18, the J gene TRBJ2-5, with D perhaps given as TRBD1 or TRBD2 (6 bases each). CDR1 and CDR2 from the germline V gene are KGHSH and LQKENI. The CDR3 extends over 17 amino acids. Trimming took off 0 bases at V and 4 bases at J, with 18 bases between the two ends.

V and J are TRBV30 and TRBJ2-1; 14 bases are shared with TRBD2. The CDR3 is 17 amino acids. With 2 bases clipped from V and 3 bases from J, the junction kept 6 bases outside the gene matches. CDR1 and CDR2 (germline): GTSNPN, SVGIG (reference sequence). The CDR3: CAWSSGTSGGYYNEQFF. CDR3 nucleotides: TGTGCCTGGAGTTCCGGGACTAGCGGGGGTTACTACAATGAGCAGTTCTTC. Supplemented by reference TRBV30 and TRBJ2-1, the full variable domain reads SQTIHQWPATLVQPVGSPLSLECTVEGTSNPNLYWYRQAAGRGLQLLFYSVGIGQISSEVPQNLSASRPQDRQFILSSKKLLLSDSGFYLCAWSSGTSGGYYNEQFFGPGTRLTVL.

This clonotype was recorded a few times. The rearrangement joins TRBV20-1 to TRBJ2-7; TRBD1 is a possible D gene (6 bases). Trimming removed 5 bases from V and 0 bases from J, with 11 bases in between. The germline V gene has CDR1 DFQATT and CDR2 SNEGSKA (reference sequence). The CDR3 spans 13 residues. This CDR3 reads CSAQNRVSYEQYF. In DNA form, the CDR3 reads TGCAGTGCTCAAAACAGGGTCTCCTACGAGCAGTACTTC.

The chain recombines TRBV9 with TRBJ2-7, with TRBD1 matching over 7 bases. The ends lost 0 bases at V and 6 bases at J; junction bases unmatched: 6. Germline lookup yields CDR1 SGDLS and CDR2 YYNGEE. The CDR3 contains 14 residues. The CDR3 nucleotides read TGTGCCAGCAGCGTAGTTCCACAGGGGAGCGAGCAGTACTTC. This translates into CASSVVPQGSEQYF.

This clonotype occurred a few times. The chain couples TRBV10-3 to TRBJ1-5; D remains ambiguous. Germline loops: CDR1 ENHRY, CDR2 SYGVKD. CDR3 length: 14 amino acids. The V and J ends lost 5 bases and 0 bases respectively, with 8 bases between them. CDR3 bases: TGTGCCATCAGTAGGGAGATTAGCAATCAGCCCCAGCATTTT. Translation gives CAISREISNQPQHF.

This clonotype was picked up many times. This chain joins TRBV24-1 and TRBJ2-3; D gene unclear. From germline, CDR1 is KGHDR and CDR2 SFDVKD. This CDR3 spans 13 amino acids. V was trimmed by 2 bases and J by 1 base, leaving 3 bases between them. CDR3: CATSDWGTDTQYF. Written as DNA, the CDR3 is TGTGCCACCAGTGATTGGGGCACAGATACGCAGTATTTT.

This clonotype was found many times. The V and J genes are TRBV20-1 and TRBJ1-2; perhaps TRBD1 as D (6 bases). This CDR3 is 13 amino acids long. Trimming shortened V by 2 bases and J by 7 bases, and 14 bases separated the two germline ends. Germline V gives CDR1 DFQATT, CDR2 SNEGSKA (reference sequence). The CDR3: CSARTGFDLGYTF. CDR3 nucleotide sequence: TGCAGTGCTAGAACAGGGTTCGATCTTGGCTACACCTTC.

This clonotype was found many times. This chain joins TRBV20-1 and TRBJ1-1; possible D gene TRBD1, 5 bases. Trimming removed 1 base at V and 3 bases at J, with 12 bases between. The CDR3 runs to 14 residues. Germline CDR1 DFQATT, CDR2 SNEGSKA (reference sequence). The CDR3 reads CSARGDRMDTEAFF. CDR3 in DNA: TGCAGTGCTAGAGGAGACAGAATGGACACTGAAGCTTTCTTT.

The gene calls are TRBV28 and TRBJ1-1; D possibly corresponds to TRBD1 (6 bases). The CDR3 consists of 14 residues. The germline gives CDR1 MDHEN, CDR2 SYDVKM. Trimming shortened V by 3 bases and J by 7 bases, and 15 bases separated the two germline ends. The CDR3 protein is CASSLGGVGGEAFF. CDR3 DNA sequence: TGTGCCAGCAGTTTGGGGGGCGTGGGAGGTGAAGCTTTCTTT. The full variable domain, with the rest looked up from reference TRBV28 and TRBJ1-1, is DVKVTQSSRYLVKRTGEKVFLECVQDMDHENMFWYRQDPGLGLRLIYFSYDVKMKEKGDIPEGYSVSREKKERFSLILESASTNQTSMYLCASSLGGVGGEAFFGQGTRLTVV.

This chain uses TRBV10-3 with TRBJ1-2; maybe TRBD1 (6 bases). This CDR3 contains 12 residues. Germline CDR1 reads ENHRY; CDR2 reads SYGVKD. The CDR3 loop reads CAGWSQGRSYTF. CDR3 sequence (DNA): TGTGCGGGGTGGTCCCAGGGGAGAAGTTACACCTTC.

This clonotype appeared many times. This chain connects TRBV20-1 to TRBJ1-5, with D unclear. Per germline, CDR1 DFQATT and CDR2 SNEGSKA (reference sequence). V lost 0 bases, J lost 5 bases, and 2 bases lay in between. CDR3 length: 11 residues. As DNA, the CDR3 is TGCAGTGCTAGAGAATATCAGCCCCAGCATTTT. Residues: CSAREYQPQHF.

This clonotype was counted ten times or more. The rearrangement joins TRBV12-3 or TRBV12-4 to TRBJ1-1; D might be TRBD1 (5 bases). The V end lost 2 bases, the J end lost 5 bases, and 12 bases lay between the germline ends. The CDR3 length is 14 residues. CDR3 protein: CASSLWGFRTEAFF. The CDR3 DNA reads as TGTGCCAGCAGTTTATGGGGGTTTCGAACTGAAGCTTTCTTT.

This clonotype was detected a few times. This chain links TRBV7-2 with TRBJ2-1, with D tentatively TRBD2 (6 bases). CDR3 size: 16 residues. Germline CDR1 reads SGHTA; CDR2 reads FQGNSA. The V and J ends lost 5 bases and 5 bases respectively, with 19 bases between them. CDR3 coding DNA: TGTGCCAGCAGCCCTACTAGCTTCGTTGGGGACAATGAGCAGTTCTTC. Translating gives CASSPTSFVGDNEQFF.

J is TRBJ1-2 and V is TRBV10-1, with 11 bases matching TRBD1. The V gene's germline CDR1 is WNHNN and CDR2 SYGVQD (reference sequence). V lost 8 bases and J lost 2; bases outside the gene matches: 7. The CDR3 length is 15 residues. The CDR3 here is CASSPGDRGNYGYTF. The CDR3, as DNA: TGCGCCAGCTCCCCCGGGGACAGGGGGAACTATGGCTACACCTTC.

This clonotype turned up a few times. The chain carries TRBV6-1 and TRBJ2-7; TRBD2 is a possible D gene (7 bases). The germline V gene encodes CDR1 MNHNS and CDR2 SASEGT. The CDR3 covers 15 residues. Trimming took 7 bases from V and 0 from J, leaving 16 bases between them. The CDR3 coding sequence is TGTGCCAGCATGGGCCCTCGGGGGGCCTCCTACGAGCAGTACTTC. It translates to CASMGPRGASYEQYF.

This rearrangement joins TRBV2 to TRBJ1-1; D is undetermined. Trimming pared 2 bases from V and 0 bases from J, leaving 7 bases between. Germline V gene lookup returns CDR1 SNHLY and CDR2 FYNNEI. The CDR3 sequence is 14 residues long. The CDR3: CASSERQVNTEAFF. For the CDR3, the DNA is TGTGCCAGCAGTGAAAGACAAGTGAACACTGAAGCTTTCTTT.

J is TRBJ1-1 and V is TRBV29-1; D not certain. The germline V gene has CDR1 SQVTM and CDR2 ANQGSEA. V was shortened by 2 bases and J by 6 bases, with 13 bases between the two germline ends. The length of the CDR3 is 13 residues. DNA of the CDR3: TGCAGCGTTGAAAAATGGGGTCGAGCTGAAGCTTTCTTT. This sequence encodes CSVEKWGRAEAFF.